What follows describes a single TCR beta chain. Which antigen it targets is not known. The record has no base qualities; no much larger clone is one base away. The immunoSEQ Assay, a bias-controlled multiplex PCR, was used to amplify TCRbeta CDR3 regions from genomic DNA. As for the authors' bioinformatics: The number of nucleated cells in each sample was estimated by amplification of reference gene primers within the assay. Sequence reads were collapsed and filtered to measure the absolute abundance of every unique TCRbeta CDR3 rearrangement. For each sample, productive Simpson clonality was calculated by taking the square root of Simpson's diversity index across productive rearrangements. What TCRdb holds here is the immuneACCESS table cut down to in-frame rearrangements. Part of the clones is not present; checked against another copy, under half of the missing clones reflect an unresolved V gene, and the others are unexplained. The V and J calls and clone size were taken over from that table, and D and trimming were inferred from the DNA. This sample has 27,000 or so clones in its table, and about 90% of those were observed once. In total, the top ten clones hold roughly 8.4% of the sample.

The sample belongs to a study of blood T cell repertoires in COVID-19 (dated by TCRdb to the early 2020s). Regarding the complete study: Samples covering the acute and convalescent phases of COVID-19 were provided by collaborators in the United States, Italy and Spain. The material from the prospective study consisted of cDNA or gDNA derived from T cells, B-cell-depleted T cells, or PBMCs. Deeply sampled blood TCRbeta repertoires from subjects exposed to, actively infected with, or recovered from COVID-19 were included in the dataset. The repertoires were released in a freely available public database meant as a resource for research on the immune response to SARS-CoV-2. The samples were drawn from two sources: the first 160 participants of the ongoing ImmuneRACE study, and 1,254 subjects contributed by 6 global collaborators. The sample metadata nearly always contained a de-identified subject ID, COVID-19 status, age in years and sex. Where HLA class I and class II types were available, the types were taken from metadata supplied by the sample provider, not from assay-based typing.

Here is what the overall study found, with its caveats: How much clinical and demographic metadata was included differed by source and by participant, and the metadata was provided uncurated.

Whole blood was collected in K2EDTA tubes by collaborating institutions according to the institutions' own protocols. For TCRbeta analysis, collaborators shipped samples in one of three forms: frozen whole blood, isolated PBMCs, or DNA extracted from either of those sample types. In the germline V gene, CDR1 corresponds to SGHAT and CDR2 to FQNNGV. V and J are truncated by 5 bases and 0 bases respectively, leaving an intervening sequence of 12 bases. Counted from cysteine to phenylalanine, this CDR3 has 15 amino acids. Only the CDR3 DNA is retained, 45 bases long and in frame from the first base. The TCR sequence derives from a woman in her 50s with active COVID-19. Sequenced sample: peripheral blood. Rearrangement joined TRBV11-2 to TRBJ2-3, and the D gene may be TRBD2, 6 bases matching. The CDR3 reads CASSPGTFSTDTQYF. The base sequence is TGTGCCAGCAGCCCCGGGACTTTTAGCACAGATACGCAGTATTTT. The entire variable domain, with the stretches around the CDR3 drawn from the reference TRBV11-2 and TRBJ2-3 proteins, is EAGVAQSPRYKIIEKRQSVAFWCNPISGHATLYWYQQILGQGPKLLIQFQNNGVVDDSQLPKDRFSAERLKGVDSTLKIQPAKLEDSAVYLCASSPGTFSTDTQYFGPGTRLTVL.